What follows are 26 T cell receptor beta chains derived from one specimen sequenced in a study of T cell repertoires in cytomegalovirus infection. The antigens these receptors bind are not known. TCRdb passed the reads through MiXCR, listing each CDR3 protein once. The sample records 650,000 to 900,000 distinct CDR3 sequences, around a third being singletons. This specimen consisted of cultured CD8+ T cells from PBMCs, obtained from culture after CMV antigen stimulation. These receptor sequences come from a human donor in good health (CMV status not recorded). Some clones in this sample may be carry-over from other donors' samples.

The genes are TRBV19 and TRBJ2-7, with unresolved D. Germline V gene lookup returns CDR1 LNHDA and CDR2 SQIVND (reference sequence). V lost 5 bases to trimming and J lost 4 bases, with 21 bases between them. The CDR3 runs to 16 residues. The CDR3 DNA is TGTGCCAGTAGTGTCGGACGGCCCTTCGCCTATTACGAGCAGTACTTC. The encoded protein is CASSVGRPFAYYEQYF.

The chain joins TRBV4-1 to TRBJ2-1; 15 positions match TRBD2. Germline CDR1 and CDR2: MGHRA and YSYEKL. V lost 3 bases, J lost 7 bases, and 4 bases stayed unmatched. This CDR3 region has 16 residues. The CDR3 nucleotides are TGCGCCAGCAGCCAGATGGGACTAGCGGGGGGAAATGAGCAGTTCTTC. Residues: CASSQMGLAGGNEQFF.

In nucleotides, the CDR3 is TGTGCCAGCAGCCCGATGACAACCATGAACACTGAAGCTTTCTTT. Translated: CASSPMTTMNTEAFF. V usage is TRBV5-6 and J usage is TRBJ1-1; D is uncertain. Looked up from germline, CDR1 is SGHDT and CDR2 is YYEEEE. This CDR3 region has 15 residues. The ends were cut back, 4 bases at V and 0 bases at J, with 13 bases in the middle.

This clonotype was detected many times. The chain is built from TRBV7-6 and TRBJ2-3; perhaps TRBD2 as D (5 bases). CDR1 is SGHVS, CDR2 FNYEAQ, per germline. V gave up 3 bases and J gave up 6 bases, with 13 bases separating them. The CDR3 has 14 residues. CDR3 bases: TGTGCCAGCAGCTTCCGGACGGGAATGGATACGCAGTATTTT. This translates into CASSFRTGMDTQYF.

This clonotype was counted ten times or more. This chain connects TRBV7-2 to TRBJ2-4; the D gene could be TRBD1 or TRBD2 (6 bases each). The CDR3 loop spans 14 amino acids. CDR1 and CDR2 (germline): SGHTA, FQGNSA. V gave up 3 bases and J gave up 8 bases, with 14 bases separating them. The CDR3 region has the DNA TGTGCCAGCAGCTTCTTCGGGGGCGCGGACATTCAGTACTTC. It yields the protein CASSFFGGADIQYF.

This chain joins TRBV7-9 and TRBJ2-2; a weak D match, TRBD2 (5 bases). The CDR3 runs 13 residues. V gave up 5 bases and J gave up 8 bases, with 12 bases separating them. Germline CDR1 is SEHNR and CDR2 is FQNEAQ (reference sequence). CDR3 amino acids: CASSHSTGGELFF. CDR3 DNA sequence: TGTGCCAGCAGCCACTCTACGGGAGGGGAGCTGTTTTTT. The whole variable domain, filled in from reference TRBV7-9 and TRBJ2-2, reads DTGVSQNPRHKITKRGQNVTFRCDPISEHNRLYWYRQTLGQGPEFLTYFQNEAQLEKSRLLSDRFSAERPKGSFSTLEIQRTEQGDSAMYLCASSHSTGGELFFGEGSRLTVL.

This chain uses TRBV20-1 with TRBJ2-2, with 8 bases fitting TRBD1. CDR1 is DFQATT and CDR2 is SNEGSKA in the germline V gene (reference sequence). The V gene end was trimmed by 4 bases and the J gene end by 5 bases; junction bases not matched to a gene: 3. The CDR3 sequence is 13 residues long. CDR3 in amino acids: CSATRTGTGELFF. The CDR3 region has the DNA TGCAGTGCTACCCGGACAGGGACCGGGGAGCTGTTTTTT.

V and J are TRBV19 and TRBJ2-3, with TRBD1 matching 7 bases. CDR1 is LNHDA and CDR2 is SQIVND in the germline V gene (reference sequence). The junction had 17 bases not matched to a gene; V was cut back by 10 bases and J by 4 bases. This CDR3 contains 16 residues. The CDR3 region has the DNA TGTGCCAACCACCGAGGACAGGTCCCGTTTTCAGATACGCAGTATTTT. Amino acids: CANHRGQVPFSDTQYF. The entire variable domain, with the rest obtained from reference TRBV19 and TRBJ2-3, is as follows: DGGITQSPKYLFRKEGQNVTLSCEQNLNHDAMYWYRQDPGQGLRLIYYSQIVNDFQKGDIAEGYSVSREKKESFPLTVTSAQKNPTAFYLCANHRGQVPFSDTQYFGPGTRLTVL.

This clonotype has a handful of counts. This rearrangement joins TRBV7-6 to TRBJ2-1; a possible D gene is TRBD2 (6 bases). CDR3 size: 14 residues. V was clipped by 2 bases and J by 8 bases, with 13 bases between them. The V gene's germline CDR1 is SGHVS and CDR2 FNYEAQ. The CDR3 loop reads CASSLLEGRDEQFF. DNA of the CDR3: TGTGCCAGCAGCTTATTGGAGGGGCGGGATGAGCAGTTCTTC.

This clonotype was detected many times. The chain is built from TRBV6-1 and TRBJ1-5; no definite D call. Germline V gene data show CDR1 as MNHNS and CDR2 as SASEGT. V lost 8 bases and J 11 bases, leaving 7 bases between the germline ends. This CDR3 comprises 9 residues. The CDR3 nucleotides are TGTGCCAGCGGCGGATCCCAGCATTTT. Its protein is CASGGSQHF.

The J gene is TRBJ2-1, the V gene TRBV15; no clear D. Germline V gives CDR1 LNHNV, CDR2 YYDKDF (reference sequence). CDR3 length equals 13 residues. The ends were cut back, 3 bases at V and 7 bases at J, with 10 bases in the middle. This CDR3 reads CATSSVPINEQFF. CDR3 bases: TGTGCCACCAGCAGTGTCCCAATAAATGAGCAGTTCTTC.

The V gene is TRBV7-2, the J gene TRBJ1-2, with D maybe TRBD1 (6 bases). This CDR3 has 16 amino acids. Germline CDR1 and CDR2: SGHTA and FQGNSA. Trimming took 5 bases from V and 3 from J, leaving 19 bases between them. The CDR3 DNA sequence: TGTGCCAGCAGCCGACCCGGGCAGGGGTTAGACTATGGCTACACCTTC. Protein: CASSRPGQGLDYGYTF.

The sample holds one count of this clonotype. V usage is TRBV28 and J usage is TRBJ2-1; weak D call: TRBD2 (6 bases). Germline V gene sequence: CDR1 MDHEN, CDR2 SYDVKM. With 7 bases removed from V and 0 bases from J, the gap between germline ends came to 13 bases. This CDR3 comprises 15 residues. The CDR3, as DNA: TGTGCCAGCACCTCGGGGGTCAGCTCCTACAATGAGCAGTTCTTC. This encodes CASTSGVSSYNEQFF.

The rearrangement joins TRBV7-6 to TRBJ2-4, with TRBD1 matching 9 bases. The J segment lost 4 bases and the V segment lost 5 bases, leaving 3 bases of the junction unmatched. The CDR3 has 14 amino acids. CDR1 and CDR2 (germline): SGHVS, FNYEAQ. CDR3 sequence: CASSVGTGKNIQYF. CDR3 bases: TGTGCCAGCAGCGTCGGGACAGGGAAAAACATTCAGTACTTC.

This clonotype was seen more than once but under ten times. This chain uses TRBV12-3 or TRBV12-4 with TRBJ1-2; D uncertain. This CDR3 is 15 amino acids long. The V end was cut by 6 bases, the J end by 0 bases, with 14 bases between. In nucleotides, the CDR3 is TGTGCCAGCAGCCCCCCGACCTGGGCTAACTATGGCTACACCTTC. This translates into CASSPPTWANYGYTF.

This clonotype has only a few counts. This rearrangement joins TRBV7-9 to TRBJ2-3; D tentatively reads TRBD1 or TRBD2 (6 bases each). The germline gives CDR1 SEHNR, CDR2 FQNEAQ (reference sequence). The CDR3 is 14 residues long. Trimming cost V 1 base and J 4 bases, with 9 bases left between them. The CDR3 DNA follows: TGTGCCAGCAGCTTAGAGGGGGGTCCAGATACGCAGTATTTT. The encoded protein is CASSLEGGPDTQYF.

This chain uses TRBV19 with TRBJ2-1; maybe TRBD2 (6 bases). The CDR3 covers 16 residues. Germline loops: CDR1 LNHDA, CDR2 SQIVND (reference sequence). V was clipped by 6 bases and J by 4 bases, with 19 bases between them. The CDR3 coding sequence is TGTGCCAGTAGAAATCTTCCGGGACTGGATTACAATGAGCAGTTCTTC. Protein product: CASRNLPGLDYNEQFF.

The gene calls are TRBV5-1 and TRBJ2-7; perhaps TRBD1 as D (6 bases). Trimming cost V 2 bases and J 0 bases, with 12 bases left between them. This CDR3 region has 15 residues. Germline CDR1 is SGHRS and CDR2 is YFSETQ. The CDR3 coding sequence is TGCGCCAGCAGCTTAAATAGACAGGACTCCTACGAGCAGTACTTC. Translated, it gives CASSLNRQDSYEQYF.

There are a few counts of this clonotype. Sequence at one end of the junction differs from germline and may be a read error. This chain uses TRBV7-9 with TRBJ2-1; 9 positions agree with TRBD1. Germline-derived CDR1 and CDR2 are SEHNR and FQNEAQ (reference sequence). The CDR3 loop spans 17 amino acids. The CDR3 loop reads CANSLVARDREYNDQFF. In DNA, the CDR3 is TGTGCCAACAGCTTAGTTGCGAGGGACAGGGAGTACAATGATCAGTTCTTC.

The genes are TRBV6-2 or TRBV6-3 and TRBJ2-5; no reliable D call. Trimming removed 2 bases from V and 5 bases from J, with 6 bases in between. The germline V gene encodes CDR1 MNHEY and CDR2 SVGEGT. The CDR3 runs 12 residues. The CDR3 sequence is CASSYPLETQYF. The CDR3 nucleotides read TGTGCCAGCAGTTACCCCCTTGAGACCCAGTACTTC.

About this clonotype itself: A single base separates this from a much larger clone, so it may be a read error. The chain combines TRBV4-1 with TRBJ2-2; TRBD1 might be the D (5 bases). Germline assignment: CDR1 MGHRA and CDR2 YSYEKL. This CDR3 comprises 17 residues. The CDR3 DNA is TGCACCAGCAGCCAGTGGGGCACAGGCCCGAACACCGGGGAGCTGTTTTTT. Amino acids: CTSSQWGTGPNTGELFF.

Many counts were recorded for this clonotype. V is TRBV7-2 and J is TRBJ2-5; D is possibly TRBD1 (5 bases). The CDR3 is 14 residues long. V lost 2 bases and J 3 bases, leaving 10 bases between the germline ends. Germline V gene data show CDR1 as SGHTA and CDR2 as FQGNSA. Here the CDR3 DNA reads TGTGCCAGCAGCTTAAACTGGGGCAAAGAGACCCAGTACTTC. Amino acids: CASSLNWGKETQYF. The full variable domain, with the rest looked up from reference TRBV7-2 and TRBJ2-5, is GAGVSQSPSNKVTEKGKDVELRCDPISGHTALYWYRQSLGQGLEFLIYFQGNSAPDKSGLPSDRFSAERTGGSVSTLTIQRTQQEDSAVYLCASSLNWGKETQYFGPGTRLLVL.

This clonotype has more than one count but fewer than ten. The chain carries TRBV19 and TRBJ1-1; TRBD1 is a possible D gene (5 bases). Looked up from germline, CDR1 is LNHDA and CDR2 is SQIVND (reference sequence). The length of the CDR3 is 12 residues. V was trimmed by 5 bases and J by 6 bases, leaving 10 bases between them. CDR3 DNA: TGTGCCAGTAGTCCAGGGTTCCCTGAAGCTTTCTTT. It translates to CASSPGFPEAFF.

The rearrangement uses TRBV6-6 and TRBJ2-1; 15 nucleotides align to TRBD2. Per the germline V gene, CDR1 is MNHNY and CDR2 is SVGAGI (reference sequence). This CDR3 comprises 17 residues. Trimming took 2 bases from V and 4 from J; bases not matched to a gene: 3. The CDR3 protein is CASSYAGLAGGYNEQFF. In nucleotides, the CDR3 is TGTGCCAGCAGTTACGCCGGACTAGCGGGGGGGTACAATGAGCAGTTCTTC.

Many counts were recorded for this clonotype. The V and J genes are TRBV7-9 and TRBJ2-6; the D call may be TRBD1 or TRBD2 (5 bases each). The CDR3 is 17 residues long. V was trimmed by 3 bases and J by 0 bases, leaving 12 bases between them. Germline V gene sequence: CDR1 SEHNR, CDR2 FQNEAQ (reference sequence). The CDR3 sequence: CASSFGRGYSGANVLTF. CDR3 DNA sequence: TGTGCCAGCAGCTTTGGTCGGGGCTACTCTGGGGCCAACGTCCTGACTTTC.

About this clonotype: Being one base from a much bigger clone, this may be a read error. The chain links TRBV7-2 to TRBJ2-5; D remains ambiguous. The CDR3 spans 15 residues. Germline V CDR1 and CDR2: SGHTA, FQGNSA. In DNA, the CDR3 is TGTGTCAGCAGCTTAGCAAGCAGGCCCCAAGAGACCCAGTACTTC. It translates to CVSSLASRPQETQYF.